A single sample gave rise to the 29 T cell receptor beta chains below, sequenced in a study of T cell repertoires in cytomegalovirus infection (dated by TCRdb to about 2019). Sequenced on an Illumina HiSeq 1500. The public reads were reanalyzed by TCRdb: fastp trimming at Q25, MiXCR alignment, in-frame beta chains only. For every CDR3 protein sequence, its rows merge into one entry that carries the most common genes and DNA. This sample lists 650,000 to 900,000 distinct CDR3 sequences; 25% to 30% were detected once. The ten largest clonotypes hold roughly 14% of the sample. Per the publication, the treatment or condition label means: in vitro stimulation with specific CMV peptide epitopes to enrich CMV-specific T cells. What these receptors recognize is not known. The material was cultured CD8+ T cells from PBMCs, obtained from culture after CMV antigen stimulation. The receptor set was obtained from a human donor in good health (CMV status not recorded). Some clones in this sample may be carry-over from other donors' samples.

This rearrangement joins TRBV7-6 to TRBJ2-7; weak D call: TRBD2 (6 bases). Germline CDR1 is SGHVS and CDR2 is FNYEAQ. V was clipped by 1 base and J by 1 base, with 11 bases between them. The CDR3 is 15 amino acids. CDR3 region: CASSLDSGRSYEQYF. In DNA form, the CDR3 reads TGTGCCAGCAGCTTAGACTCCGGGAGATCCTACGAGCAGTACTTC.

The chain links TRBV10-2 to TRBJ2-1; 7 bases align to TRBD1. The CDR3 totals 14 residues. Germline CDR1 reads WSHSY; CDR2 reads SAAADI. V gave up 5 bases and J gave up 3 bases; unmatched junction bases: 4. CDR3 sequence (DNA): TGCGCCAGCAGTATGGACAGGTTCTACAATGAGCAGTTCTTC. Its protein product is CASSMDRFYNEQFF.

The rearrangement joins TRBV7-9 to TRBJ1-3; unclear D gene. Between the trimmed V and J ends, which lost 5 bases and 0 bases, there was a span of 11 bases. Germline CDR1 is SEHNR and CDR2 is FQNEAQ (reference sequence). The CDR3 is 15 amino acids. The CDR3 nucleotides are TGTGCCAGCAGCCCGCCTATGAACTCTGGAAACACCATATATTTT. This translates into CASSPPMNSGNTIYF.

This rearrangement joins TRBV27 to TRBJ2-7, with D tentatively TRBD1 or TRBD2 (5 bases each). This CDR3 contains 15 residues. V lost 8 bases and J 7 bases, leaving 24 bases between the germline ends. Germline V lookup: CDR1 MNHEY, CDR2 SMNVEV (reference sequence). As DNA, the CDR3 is TGTGCCAGCGCCGGCTGGGGGACGGACTCCTTGGAGCAGTACGTC. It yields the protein CASAGWGTDSLEQYV.

The chain's CDR3 is CATLTDGQETQYF. CDR3 bases: TGTGCCACCCTCACCGACGGCCAAGAGACCCAGTACTTC. This rearrangement joins TRBV15 to TRBJ2-5; D remains unclear. The CDR3 loop spans 13 amino acids. The V end lost 8 bases, the J end lost 1 base, and 11 bases lay between the germline ends. CDR1 and CDR2 (germline): LNHNV, YYDKDF (reference sequence).

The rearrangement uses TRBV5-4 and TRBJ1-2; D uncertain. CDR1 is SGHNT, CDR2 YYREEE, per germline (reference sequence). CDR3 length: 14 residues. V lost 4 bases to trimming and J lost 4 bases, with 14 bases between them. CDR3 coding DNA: TGTGCCAGCAGCGTTGACGAGGGTTTCTATGGCTACACCTTC. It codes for CASSVDEGFYGYTF.

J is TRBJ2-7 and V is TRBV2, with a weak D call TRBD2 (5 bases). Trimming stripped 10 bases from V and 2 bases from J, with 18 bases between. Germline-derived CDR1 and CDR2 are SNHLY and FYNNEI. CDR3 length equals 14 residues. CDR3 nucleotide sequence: TGTGCCACCACAACTAGGTCCCTTGCCTACGAGCAGTACGTC. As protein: CATTTRSLAYEQYV.

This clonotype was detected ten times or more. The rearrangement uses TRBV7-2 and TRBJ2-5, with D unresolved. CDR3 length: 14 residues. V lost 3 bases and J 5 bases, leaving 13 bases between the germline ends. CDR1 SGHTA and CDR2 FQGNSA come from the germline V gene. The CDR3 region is CASSFLGESETQYF. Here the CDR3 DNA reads TGTGCCAGCAGCTTCCTGGGCGAGTCGGAGACCCAGTACTTC.

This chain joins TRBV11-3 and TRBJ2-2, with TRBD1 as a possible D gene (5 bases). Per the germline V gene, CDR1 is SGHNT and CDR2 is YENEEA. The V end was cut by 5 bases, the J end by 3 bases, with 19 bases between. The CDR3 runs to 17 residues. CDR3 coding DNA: TGTGCCAGCAGCAACGAAAAGGGGCAGCCACACACCGGGGAGCTGTTTTTT. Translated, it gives CASSNEKGQPHTGELFF.

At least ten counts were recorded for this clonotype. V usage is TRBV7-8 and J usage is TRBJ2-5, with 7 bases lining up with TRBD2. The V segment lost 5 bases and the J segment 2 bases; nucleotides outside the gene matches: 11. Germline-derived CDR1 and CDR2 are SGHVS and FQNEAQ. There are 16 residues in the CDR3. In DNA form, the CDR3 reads TGTGCCAGCAGCAGCGAAGGCGCGGGGGTACAAGAGACCCAGTACTTC. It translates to CASSSEGAGVQETQYF.

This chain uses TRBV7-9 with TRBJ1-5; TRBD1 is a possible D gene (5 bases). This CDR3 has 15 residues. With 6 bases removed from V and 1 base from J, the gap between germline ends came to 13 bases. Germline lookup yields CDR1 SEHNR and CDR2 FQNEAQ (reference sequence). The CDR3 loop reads CASSRGDRSNQPQHF. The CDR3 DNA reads TGTGCCAGCAGTCGGGGGGATAGGAGCAATCAGCCCCAGCATTTT.

As DNA, the CDR3 is TGTGCCAGCAGTGTGGAGGGCGAAAAACTGTTTTTT. Its translation: CASSVEGEKLFF. V is TRBV2 and J is TRBJ1-4; D unclear. The CDR3 length is 12 residues. The V and J ends lost 4 bases and 8 bases respectively, with 8 bases between them. CDR1 SNHLY and CDR2 FYNNEI come from the germline V gene.

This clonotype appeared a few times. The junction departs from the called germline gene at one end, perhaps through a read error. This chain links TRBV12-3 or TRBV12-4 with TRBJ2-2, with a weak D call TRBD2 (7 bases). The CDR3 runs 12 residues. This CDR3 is CASSLGGGNRVF. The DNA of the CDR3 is TGTGCCAGCAGTTTGGGAGGGGGTAATAGAGTTTTT.

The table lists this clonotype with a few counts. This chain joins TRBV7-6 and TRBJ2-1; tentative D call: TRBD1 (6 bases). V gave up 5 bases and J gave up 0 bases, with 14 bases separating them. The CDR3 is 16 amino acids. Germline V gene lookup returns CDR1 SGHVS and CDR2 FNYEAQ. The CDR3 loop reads CASSRQERSSYNEQFF. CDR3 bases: TGTGCCAGCAGCCGACAGGAACGTAGCTCCTACAATGAGCAGTTCTTC.

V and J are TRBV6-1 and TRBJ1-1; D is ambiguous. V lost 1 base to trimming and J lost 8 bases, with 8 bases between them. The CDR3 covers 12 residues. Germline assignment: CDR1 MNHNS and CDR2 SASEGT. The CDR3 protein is CASSEVASEAFF. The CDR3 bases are TGTGCCAGCAGTGAAGTCGCCTCCGAAGCTTTCTTT.

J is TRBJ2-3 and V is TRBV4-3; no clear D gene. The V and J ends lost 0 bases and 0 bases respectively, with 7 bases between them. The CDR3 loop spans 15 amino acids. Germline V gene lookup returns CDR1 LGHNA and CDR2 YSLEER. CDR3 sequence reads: CASSQDGRSTDTQYF. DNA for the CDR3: TGCGCCAGCAGCCAAGATGGGCGGAGCACAGATACGCAGTATTTT.

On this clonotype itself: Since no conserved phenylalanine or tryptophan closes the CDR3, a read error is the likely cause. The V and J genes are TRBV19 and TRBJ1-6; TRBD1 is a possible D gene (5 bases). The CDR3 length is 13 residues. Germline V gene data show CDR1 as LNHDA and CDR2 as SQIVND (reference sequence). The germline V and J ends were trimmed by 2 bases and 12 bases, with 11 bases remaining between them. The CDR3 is CASSINSGQPLHI. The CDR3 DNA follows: TGTGCCAGTAGTATAAACAGCGGACAACCCCTCCACATT.

The CDR3 DNA sequence: TGTGCCAGCAGCCATTTTACAGGGGTTACCTACAATGAGCAGTTCTTC. Translation: CASSHFTGVTYNEQFF. The genes are TRBV4-2 and TRBJ2-1; 7 positions agree with TRBD1. This CDR3 spans 16 amino acids. Germline-derived CDR1 and CDR2 are LGHNA and YNFKEQ. V was pared by 3 bases and J by 2 bases, with 7 bases of the junction left unmatched.

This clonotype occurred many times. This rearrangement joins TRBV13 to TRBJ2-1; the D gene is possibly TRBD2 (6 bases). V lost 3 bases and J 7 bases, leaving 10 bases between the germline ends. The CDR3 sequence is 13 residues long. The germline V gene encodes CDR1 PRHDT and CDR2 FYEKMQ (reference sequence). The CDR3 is CASSFRGRNEQFF. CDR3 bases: TGTGCCAGCAGCTTCCGGGGGAGGAATGAGCAGTTCTTC.

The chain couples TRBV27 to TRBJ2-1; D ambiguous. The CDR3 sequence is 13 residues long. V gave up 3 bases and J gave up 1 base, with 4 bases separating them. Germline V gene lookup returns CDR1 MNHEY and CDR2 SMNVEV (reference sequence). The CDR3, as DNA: TGTGCCAGCAGTTTGTGGTCCTACAATGAGCAGTTCTTC. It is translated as CASSLWSYNEQFF.

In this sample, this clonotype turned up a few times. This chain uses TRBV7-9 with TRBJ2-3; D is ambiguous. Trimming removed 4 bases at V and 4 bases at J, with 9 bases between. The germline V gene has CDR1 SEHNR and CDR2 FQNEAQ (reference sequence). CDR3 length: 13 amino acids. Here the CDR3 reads CASSSDGADTQYF. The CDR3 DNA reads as TGTGCCAGCAGCTCCGATGGGGCAGATACGCAGTATTTT. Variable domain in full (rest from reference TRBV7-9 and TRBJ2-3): DTGVSQNPRHKITKRGQNVTFRCDPISEHNRLYWYRQTLGQGPEFLTYFQNEAQLEKSRLLSDRFSAERPKGSFSTLEIQRTEQGDSAMYLCASSSDGADTQYFGPGTRLTVL.

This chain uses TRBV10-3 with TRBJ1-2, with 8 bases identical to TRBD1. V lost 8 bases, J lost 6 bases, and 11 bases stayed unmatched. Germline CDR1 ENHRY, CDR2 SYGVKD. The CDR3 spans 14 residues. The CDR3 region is CAIGLGQEMNGYTF. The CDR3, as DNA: TGTGCCATCGGCTTGGGACAGGAGATGAATGGCTACACCTTC.

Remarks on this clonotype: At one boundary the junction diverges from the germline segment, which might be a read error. DNA of the CDR3: TGCGCCAGCACCCAAGGCAGGGTTCGCACCGGGGAGCTGTTTTTT. Translation gives CASTQGRVRTGELFF. This rearrangement joins TRBV4-1 to TRBJ2-2; D is perhaps TRBD1 (5 bases). The CDR3 runs 15 residues. The germline V gene encodes CDR1 MGHRA and CDR2 YSYEKL.

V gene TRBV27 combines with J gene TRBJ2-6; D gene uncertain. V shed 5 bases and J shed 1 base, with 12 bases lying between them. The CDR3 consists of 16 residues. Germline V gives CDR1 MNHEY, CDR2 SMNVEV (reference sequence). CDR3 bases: TGTGCCAGCAGTCGCCCGGGCGTTTCTGGGGCCAACGTCCTGACTTTC. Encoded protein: CASSRPGVSGANVLTF.

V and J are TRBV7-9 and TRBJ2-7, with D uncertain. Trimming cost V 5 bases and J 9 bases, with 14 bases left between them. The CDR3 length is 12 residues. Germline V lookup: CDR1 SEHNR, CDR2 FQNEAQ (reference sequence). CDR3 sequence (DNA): TGTGCCAGCAGCCGGAGCCTCTATGGGCAGTACTTC. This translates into CASSRSLYGQYF.

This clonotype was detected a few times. The CDR3 DNA is TGTGCCAGTATAACGGGAAATCAAGGCCCGTATAGCAATCAGCCCCAGCATTTT. Protein: CASITGNQGPYSNQPQHF. The rearrangement links TRBV19 to TRBJ1-5; no firm D call. The germline V gene has CDR1 LNHDA and CDR2 SQIVND (reference sequence). There are 18 residues in the CDR3. Trimming left V 7 bases short and J 0 bases short, with 22 bases between.

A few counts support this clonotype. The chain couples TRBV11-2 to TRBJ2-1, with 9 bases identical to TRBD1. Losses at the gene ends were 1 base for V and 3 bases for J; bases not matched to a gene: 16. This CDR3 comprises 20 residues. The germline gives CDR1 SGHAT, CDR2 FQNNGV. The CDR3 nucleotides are TGTGCCAGCAGCTTAGTACAGACACAGGGGGCCCAAGCAGTCTACAATGAGCAGTTCTTC. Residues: CASSLVQTQGAQAVYNEQFF. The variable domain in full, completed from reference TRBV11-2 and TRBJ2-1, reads EAGVAQSPRYKIIEKRQSVAFWCNPISGHATLYWYQQILGQGPKLLIQFQNNGVVDDSQLPKDRFSAERLKGVDSTLKIQPAKLEDSAVYLCASSLVQTQGAQAVYNEQFFGPGTRLTVL.

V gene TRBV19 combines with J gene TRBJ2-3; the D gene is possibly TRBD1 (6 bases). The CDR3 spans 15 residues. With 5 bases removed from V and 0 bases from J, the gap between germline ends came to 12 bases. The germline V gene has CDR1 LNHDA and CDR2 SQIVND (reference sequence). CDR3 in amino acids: CASSADRISTDTQYF. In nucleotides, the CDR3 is TGTGCCAGTAGTGCAGACAGGATAAGCACAGATACGCAGTATTTT.

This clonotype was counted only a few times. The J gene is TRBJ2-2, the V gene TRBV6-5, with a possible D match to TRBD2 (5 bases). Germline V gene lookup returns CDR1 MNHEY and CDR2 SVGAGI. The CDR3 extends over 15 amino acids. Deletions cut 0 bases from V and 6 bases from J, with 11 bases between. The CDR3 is CASSYSTAGAGELFF. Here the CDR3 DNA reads TGTGCCAGCAGTTACTCGACGGCGGGTGCCGGGGAGCTGTTTTTT.